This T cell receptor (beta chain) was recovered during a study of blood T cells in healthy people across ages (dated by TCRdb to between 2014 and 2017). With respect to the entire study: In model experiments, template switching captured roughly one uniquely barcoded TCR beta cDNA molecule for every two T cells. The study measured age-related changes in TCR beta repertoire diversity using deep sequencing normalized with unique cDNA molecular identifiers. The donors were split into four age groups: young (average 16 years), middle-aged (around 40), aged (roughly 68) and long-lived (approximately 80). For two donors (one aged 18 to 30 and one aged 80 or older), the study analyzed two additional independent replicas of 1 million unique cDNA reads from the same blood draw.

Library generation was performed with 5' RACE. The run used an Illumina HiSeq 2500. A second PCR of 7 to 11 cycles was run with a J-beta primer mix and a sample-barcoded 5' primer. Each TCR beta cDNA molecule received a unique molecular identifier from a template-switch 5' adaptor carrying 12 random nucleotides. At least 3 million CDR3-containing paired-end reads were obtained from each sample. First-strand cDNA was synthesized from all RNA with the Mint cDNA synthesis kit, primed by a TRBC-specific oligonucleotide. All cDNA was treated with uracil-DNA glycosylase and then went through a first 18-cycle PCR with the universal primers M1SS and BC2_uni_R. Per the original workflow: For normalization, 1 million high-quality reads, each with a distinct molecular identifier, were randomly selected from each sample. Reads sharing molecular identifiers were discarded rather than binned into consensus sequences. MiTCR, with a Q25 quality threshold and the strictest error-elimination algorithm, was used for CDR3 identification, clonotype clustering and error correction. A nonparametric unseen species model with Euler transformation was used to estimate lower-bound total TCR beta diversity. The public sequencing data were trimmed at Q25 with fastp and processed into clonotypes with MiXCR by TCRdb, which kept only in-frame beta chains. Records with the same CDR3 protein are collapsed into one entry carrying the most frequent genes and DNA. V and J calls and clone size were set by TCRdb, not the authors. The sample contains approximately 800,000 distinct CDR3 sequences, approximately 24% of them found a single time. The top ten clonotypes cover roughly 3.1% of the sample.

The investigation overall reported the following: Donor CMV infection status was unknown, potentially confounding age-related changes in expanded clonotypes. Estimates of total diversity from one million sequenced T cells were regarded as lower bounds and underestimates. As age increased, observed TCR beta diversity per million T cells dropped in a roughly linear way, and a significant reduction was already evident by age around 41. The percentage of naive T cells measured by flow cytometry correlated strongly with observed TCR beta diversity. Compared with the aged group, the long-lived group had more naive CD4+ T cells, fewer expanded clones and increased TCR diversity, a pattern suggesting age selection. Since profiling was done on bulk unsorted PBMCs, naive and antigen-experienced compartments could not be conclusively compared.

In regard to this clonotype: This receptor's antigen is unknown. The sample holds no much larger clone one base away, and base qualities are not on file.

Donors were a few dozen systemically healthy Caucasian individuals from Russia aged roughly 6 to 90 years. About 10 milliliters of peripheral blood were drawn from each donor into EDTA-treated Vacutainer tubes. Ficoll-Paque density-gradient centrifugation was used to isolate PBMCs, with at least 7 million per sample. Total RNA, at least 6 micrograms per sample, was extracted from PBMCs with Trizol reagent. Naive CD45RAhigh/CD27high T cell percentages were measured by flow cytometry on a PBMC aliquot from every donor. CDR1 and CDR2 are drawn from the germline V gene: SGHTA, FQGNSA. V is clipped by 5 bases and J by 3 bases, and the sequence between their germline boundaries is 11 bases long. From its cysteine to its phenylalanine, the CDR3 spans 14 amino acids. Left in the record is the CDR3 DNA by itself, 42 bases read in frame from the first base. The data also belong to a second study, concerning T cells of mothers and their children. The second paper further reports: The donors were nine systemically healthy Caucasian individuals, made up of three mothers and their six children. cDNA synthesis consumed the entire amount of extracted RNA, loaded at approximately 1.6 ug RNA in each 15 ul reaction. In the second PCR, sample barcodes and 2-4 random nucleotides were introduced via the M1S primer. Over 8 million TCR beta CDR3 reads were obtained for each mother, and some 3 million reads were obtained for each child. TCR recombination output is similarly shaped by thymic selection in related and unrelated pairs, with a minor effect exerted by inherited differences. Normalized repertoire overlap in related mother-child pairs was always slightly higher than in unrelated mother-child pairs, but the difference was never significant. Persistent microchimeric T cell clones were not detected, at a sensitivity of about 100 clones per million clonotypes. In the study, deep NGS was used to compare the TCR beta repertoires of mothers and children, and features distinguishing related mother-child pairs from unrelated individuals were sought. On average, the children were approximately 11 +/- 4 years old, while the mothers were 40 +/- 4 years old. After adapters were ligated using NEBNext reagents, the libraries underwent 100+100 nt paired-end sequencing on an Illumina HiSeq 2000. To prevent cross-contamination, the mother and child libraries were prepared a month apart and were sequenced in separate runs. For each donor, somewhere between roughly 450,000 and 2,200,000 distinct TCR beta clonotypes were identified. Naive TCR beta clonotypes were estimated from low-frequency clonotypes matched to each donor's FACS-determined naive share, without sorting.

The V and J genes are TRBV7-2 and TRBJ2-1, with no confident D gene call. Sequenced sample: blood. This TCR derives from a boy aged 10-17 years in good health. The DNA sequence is TGTGCCAGCAGCCCCGGCCCCGGCTACAATGAGCAGTTCTTC. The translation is CASSPGPGYNEQFF.